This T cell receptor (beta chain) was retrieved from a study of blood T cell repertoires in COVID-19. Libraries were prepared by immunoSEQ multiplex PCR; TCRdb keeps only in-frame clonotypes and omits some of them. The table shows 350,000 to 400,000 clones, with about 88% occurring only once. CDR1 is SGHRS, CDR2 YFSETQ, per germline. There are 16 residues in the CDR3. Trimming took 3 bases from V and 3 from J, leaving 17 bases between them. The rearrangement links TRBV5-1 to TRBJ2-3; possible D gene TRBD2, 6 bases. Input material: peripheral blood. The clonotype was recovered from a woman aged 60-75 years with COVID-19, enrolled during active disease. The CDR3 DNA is TGCGCCAGCAGCTCCAGAGCGGGTGTCATGACAGATACGCAGTATTTT. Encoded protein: CASSSRAGVMTDTQYF.